This note documents a single TCR beta chain sequence. Some clones are missing from TCRdb's copy, which holds only in-frame ones; the method was immunoSEQ multiplex PCR. The sample carries a few hundred thousand clones, around 91% recorded once. Germline-derived CDR1 and CDR2 are SGDLS and YYNGEE. Between the trimmed V and J ends, which lost 0 bases and 0 bases, there was a span of 12 bases. The CDR3 runs 16 residues. These data are taken from a study of blood T cell repertoires in COVID-19. Seattle patients were enrolled during active infection and followed longitudinally. V usage is TRBV9 and J usage is TRBJ1-1, with D hard to call. Material for sequencing was peripheral blood. The sequence was obtained from an older woman with COVID-19, enrolled during active disease. CDR3 loop: CASSVEAEHLNTEAFF. For the CDR3, the DNA is TGTGCCAGCAGCGTAGAAGCGGAGCACTTGAACACTGAAGCTTTCTTT.